The 25 T cell receptor beta chains listed next were all sequenced from one sample in a study of OX40 agonist ivuxolimab in advanced cancers. Assay used: immunoSEQ multiplex PCR; TCRdb lists only in-frame clones, some missing. The table shows 66,000 or so clones, with more than 60% occurring only once. This sample comprised CD4+ or CD8+ T cells sorted from blood, obtained in a trial of the OX40 agonist ivuxolimab. These receptors were obtained from an adult with an advanced solid tumor such as melanoma, head and neck, liver or kidney cancer.

The chain uses TRBV7-2 and TRBJ2-1, with 8 bases that match TRBD2. Trimming took 3 bases from V and 0 from J; bases not matched to a gene: 1. Germline V gene data show CDR1 as SGHTA and CDR2 as FQGNSA. The CDR3 consists of 15 residues. The chain's CDR3 is CASSLSGSSYNEQFF. The CDR3 nucleotides read TGTGCCAGCAGCTTGAGCGGGAGCTCCTACAATGAGCAGTTCTTC.

This sequence joins TRBV6-6 and TRBJ2-7; no clear D. Germline values: CDR1 MNHNY, CDR2 SVGAGI (reference sequence). The CDR3 runs to 13 residues. Trimming cost V 6 bases and J 3 bases, with 12 bases left between them. The CDR3 reads CASRGTQYYEQYF. The CDR3 coding sequence is TGTGCCAGCAGGGGTACGCAGTACTACGAGCAGTACTTC.

V and J are TRBV5-1 and TRBJ2-5; 7 positions agree with TRBD1. Losses at the gene ends were 0 bases for V and 4 bases for J; bases not matched to a gene: 9. Germline CDR1 reads SGHRS; CDR2 reads YFSETQ. This CDR3 comprises 16 residues. Here the CDR3 DNA reads TGCGCCAGCAGCTTGGGTGCCAATACAGGGGCAGAGACCCAGTACTTC. Translating gives CASSLGANTGAETQYF.

The chain carries TRBV28 and TRBJ2-1; TRBD2 matches 11 bases. This CDR3 is built from 14 residues. After removal of 4 bases from V and 10 bases from J, the junction contained 6 bases not matched to a gene. CDR1 is MDHEN, CDR2 SYDVKM, per germline. CDR3 region: CASSSTSGIEEQFF. CDR3 in DNA: TGTGCCAGCAGTTCGACTAGCGGGATAGAAGAGCAGTTCTTC. The full variable domain, rest sourced from reference TRBV28 and TRBJ2-1, is DVKVTQSSRYLVKRTGEKVFLECVQDMDHENMFWYRQDPGLGLRLIYFSYDVKMKEKGDIPEGYSVSREKKERFSLILESASTNQTSMYLCASSSTSGIEEQFFGPGTRLTVL.

This clone turned up a few times. This chain links TRBV9 with TRBJ2-1; D is undetermined. Germline loops: CDR1 SGDLS, CDR2 YYNGEE. There are 15 residues in the CDR3. V was trimmed by 1 base and J by 1 base, leaving 9 bases between them. The CDR3: CASSVSTGSYNEQFF. CDR3 bases: TGTGCCAGCAGCGTATCTACGGGTTCCTACAATGAGCAGTTCTTC.

Concerning this clone: A read error may account for a junction end that differs from germline. The chain employs TRBV7-7 and TRBJ2-3, with D maybe TRBD2 (6 bases). The CDR3 is 15 amino acids. In germline, CDR1 is SSHAT, CDR2 FNYEAQ (reference sequence). CDR3 residues: CASSPGLGGSDTQYF. For the CDR3, the DNA is TGTGCTAGCAGTCCGGGACTTGGGGGGTCAGATACGCAGTATTTT.

This clone was seen more than once but under ten times. The CDR3 loop reads CASSQIGLDEQYF. The CDR3 nucleotides are TGTGCCAGCAGCCAAATCGGACTGGACGAGCAGTACTTC. The chain links TRBV4-2 to TRBJ2-7, with D possibly matching TRBD2 (5 bases). There are 13 residues in the CDR3. Looked up from germline, CDR1 is LGHNA and CDR2 is YNFKEQ. Trimming left V 2 bases short and J 5 bases short, with 10 bases between.

This chain connects TRBV11-3 to TRBJ2-2; 12 bases map to TRBD1. The CDR3 runs 15 residues. V gave up 4 bases and J gave up 8 bases; unmatched junction bases: 5. The germline gives CDR1 SGHNT, CDR2 YENEEA. CDR3 sequence (DNA): TGTGCCAGCAGCTGGGACAGGGGGCGTCGAGGGGAGCTGTTTTTT. Protein product: CASSWDRGRRGELFF.

CDR3 amino acids: CASRLGGTRGYTF. In DNA form, the CDR3 reads TGTGCCAGCAGACTGGGGGGGACAAGGGGCTACACCTTC. The J gene is TRBJ1-2, the V gene TRBV5-4; possibly TRBD1 for D (6 bases). The CDR3 totals 13 residues. V was trimmed by 5 bases and J by 8 bases, leaving 16 bases between them. Germline V gene data show CDR1 as SGHNT and CDR2 as YYREEE (reference sequence).

The chain uses TRBV5-1 and TRBJ2-7, with 9 bases fitting TRBD2. Per germline, CDR1 SGHRS and CDR2 YFSETQ. V shed 1 base, J shed 4 bases, and the junction held 12 bases outside the gene matches. This CDR3 is built from 17 residues. The CDR3 region is CASSLRAGGSGSYEQYF. The CDR3 DNA follows: TGCGCCAGCAGCTTGAGGGCCGGGGGTAGCGGGAGTTACGAGCAGTACTTC.

This clone showed up many times. Here the CDR3 reads CASPGRGDQETQYF. The CDR3 bases are TGTGCCAGTCCTGGGCGGGGCGATCAAGAGACCCAGTACTTC. This chain uses TRBV2 with TRBJ2-5; D is perhaps TRBD2 (6 bases). Per germline, CDR1 SNHLY and CDR2 FYNNEI. This CDR3 has 14 amino acids. The germline V and J ends were trimmed by 9 bases and 2 bases, with 16 bases remaining between them.

This clone was seen a handful of times. V gene TRBV30 combines with J gene TRBJ1-2; 9 bases are a match to TRBD1. This CDR3 region has 15 residues. Trimming cost V 3 bases and J 4 bases; bases outside gene matches: 9. Per germline, CDR1 GTSNPN and CDR2 SVGIG (reference sequence). The CDR3 nucleotides are TGTGCCTGGAGAACCGGGACAGGGTATTTCTATGGCTACACCTTC. Protein: CAWRTGTGYFYGYTF.

This chain uses TRBV6-1 with TRBJ1-5, with 9 bases matching TRBD1. The CDR3 runs to 19 residues. Germline trimming cut 0 bases from V and 2 bases from J; bases unmatched to any gene: 11. CDR1 is MNHNS and CDR2 is SASEGT in the germline V gene. The CDR3 reads CASSEAYGGTGRGNQPQHF. The CDR3 DNA follows: TGTGCCAGCAGTGAAGCTTATGGGGGGACAGGGAGGGGCAATCAGCCCCAGCATTTT.

CDR3 residues: CASRNRDITTETQYF. The CDR3 DNA follows: TGTGCCAGCAGAAACCGGGACATTACAACGGAGACCCAGTACTTC. This chain joins TRBV6-6 and TRBJ2-5; D is perhaps TRBD1 (6 bases). CDR3 size: 15 residues. Germline CDR1 is MNHNY and CDR2 is SVGAGI (reference sequence). V lost 6 bases and J 5 bases, leaving 19 bases between the germline ends.

The rearrangement joins TRBV10-3 to TRBJ2-5; the D gene could be TRBD1 or TRBD2 (5 bases each). The CDR3 length is 14 residues. Germline V gene data show CDR1 as ENHRY and CDR2 as SYGVKD. V was trimmed by 10 bases and J by 0 bases, leaving 15 bases between them. This chain's CDR3 is CASRSGTDQETQYF. CDR3 nucleotide sequence: TGTGCCAGCCGTTCCGGGACGGACCAAGAGACCCAGTACTTC.

In nucleotides, the CDR3 is TGTGCCAGCAGCTTCGCCGGGACAGGGGCCTCAGCAGGTGGCTACACCTTC. Translating gives CASSFAGTGASAGGYTF. This rearrangement joins TRBV7-9 to TRBJ1-2; TRBD1 matches 10 bases. CDR1 is SEHNR, CDR2 FQNEAQ, per germline (reference sequence). The CDR3 consists of 17 residues. The ends lost 3 bases at V and 7 bases at J; junction bases unmatched: 14. The variable domain in full, completed from reference TRBV7-9 and TRBJ1-2, reads DTGVSQNPRHKITKRGQNVTFRCDPISEHNRLYWYRQTLGQGPEFLTYFQNEAQLEKSRLLSDRFSAERPKGSFSTLEIQRTEQGDSAMYLCASSFAGTGASAGGYTFGSGTRLTVV.

V usage is TRBV7-8 and J usage is TRBJ2-7; tentative D call: TRBD1 (5 bases). V was clipped by 5 bases and J by 1 base, with 15 bases between them. CDR1 SGHVS and CDR2 FQNEAQ come from the germline V gene. This CDR3 contains 15 residues. CDR3 sequence: CASSPPGQGSYEQYF. The DNA of the CDR3 is TGTGCCAGCAGCCCCCCCGGCCAGGGATCCTACGAGCAGTACTTC.

The table lists this clone with a count of one. The rearrangement uses TRBV6-1 and TRBJ1-1, with TRBD1 matching 9 bases. The CDR3 runs to 14 residues. Germline V CDR1 and CDR2: MNHNS, SASEGT. Trimming removed 7 bases from V and 2 bases from J; junction bases left unmatched: 5. The CDR3 loop reads CASTRTGGNTEAFF. The DNA for the CDR3 is TGTGCCAGCACCAGAACAGGGGGCAACACTGAAGCTTTCTTT.

The chain joins TRBV7-9 to TRBJ2-7; 8 bases fit TRBD2. The CDR3 extends over 14 amino acids. CDR1 SEHNR and CDR2 FQNEAQ come from the germline V gene (reference sequence). The ends lost 5 bases at V and 2 bases at J; junction bases unmatched: 5. The CDR3: CASSQGTRTYEQYF. The CDR3 coding sequence is TGTGCCAGCAGCCAGGGGACTAGAACCTACGAGCAGTACTTC.

This chain uses TRBV10-2 with TRBJ2-7, with D maybe TRBD2 (6 bases). Trimming removed 6 bases at V and 4 bases at J, with 13 bases between. CDR1 is WSHSY and CDR2 is SAAADI in the germline V gene. The CDR3 totals 13 residues. This chain's CDR3 is CASRLAEGYEQYF. The CDR3 nucleotides are TGCGCCAGCAGACTAGCAGAGGGATACGAGCAGTACTTC.

This clone was seen more than once but under ten times. Other DNA sequences within the sample encode an identical CDR3. The rearrangement uses TRBV2 and TRBJ2-3; D is unresolved. V was trimmed by 1 base and J by 6 bases, leaving 2 bases between them. The CDR3 extends over 11 amino acids. CDR1 and CDR2 from the germline V gene are SNHLY and FYNNEI. The CDR3 region is CASSEVDTQYF. CDR3 sequence (DNA): TGTGCCAGCAGTGAAGTTGATACGCAGTATTTT.

The V and J genes are TRBV6-5 and TRBJ1-6; tentatively, D is TRBD1 (5 bases). Deletions cut 6 bases from V and 5 bases from J, with 14 bases between. Germline CDR1 reads MNHEY; CDR2 reads SVGAGI. This CDR3 is built from 15 residues. CDR3 sequence: CASRSTGTHNSPLHF. The DNA of the CDR3 is TGTGCCAGCAGATCTACAGGAACACATAATTCACCCCTCCACTTT.

The chain has TRBV11-2 and TRBJ2-3, with TRBD1 matching 8 bases. Germline CDR1 and CDR2: SGHAT and FQNNGV. The V gene end was trimmed by 5 bases and the J gene end by 6 bases; junction bases not matched to a gene: 10. The CDR3 loop spans 15 amino acids. CDR3 in amino acids: CASSPGQGAGDTQYF. The CDR3, as DNA: TGTGCCAGCAGCCCGGGCCAGGGGGCGGGGGATACGCAGTATTTT.

This sequence joins TRBV6-1 and TRBJ1-2; D is unclear. The CDR3 runs 13 residues. Trimming cost V 1 base and J 11 bases, with 14 bases left between them. Germline CDR1 is MNHNS and CDR2 is SASEGT. The CDR3 region has the DNA TGTGCCAGCAGTGAAGTGAACGATCAAGTATACACCTTC. Translated: CASSEVNDQVYTF.

The V gene is TRBV28, the J gene TRBJ2-7; TRBD2 is a possible D gene (5 bases). The CDR3 loop spans 18 amino acids. CDR1 and CDR2 (germline): MDHEN, SYDVKM. V lost 4 bases and J 2 bases, leaving 24 bases between the germline ends. The CDR3 region has the DNA TGTGCCAGCAGTTCTTCTGGACTGAGCGCGAACTTACCCTACGAGCAGTACTTC. Amino acids: CASSSSGLSANLPYEQYF.